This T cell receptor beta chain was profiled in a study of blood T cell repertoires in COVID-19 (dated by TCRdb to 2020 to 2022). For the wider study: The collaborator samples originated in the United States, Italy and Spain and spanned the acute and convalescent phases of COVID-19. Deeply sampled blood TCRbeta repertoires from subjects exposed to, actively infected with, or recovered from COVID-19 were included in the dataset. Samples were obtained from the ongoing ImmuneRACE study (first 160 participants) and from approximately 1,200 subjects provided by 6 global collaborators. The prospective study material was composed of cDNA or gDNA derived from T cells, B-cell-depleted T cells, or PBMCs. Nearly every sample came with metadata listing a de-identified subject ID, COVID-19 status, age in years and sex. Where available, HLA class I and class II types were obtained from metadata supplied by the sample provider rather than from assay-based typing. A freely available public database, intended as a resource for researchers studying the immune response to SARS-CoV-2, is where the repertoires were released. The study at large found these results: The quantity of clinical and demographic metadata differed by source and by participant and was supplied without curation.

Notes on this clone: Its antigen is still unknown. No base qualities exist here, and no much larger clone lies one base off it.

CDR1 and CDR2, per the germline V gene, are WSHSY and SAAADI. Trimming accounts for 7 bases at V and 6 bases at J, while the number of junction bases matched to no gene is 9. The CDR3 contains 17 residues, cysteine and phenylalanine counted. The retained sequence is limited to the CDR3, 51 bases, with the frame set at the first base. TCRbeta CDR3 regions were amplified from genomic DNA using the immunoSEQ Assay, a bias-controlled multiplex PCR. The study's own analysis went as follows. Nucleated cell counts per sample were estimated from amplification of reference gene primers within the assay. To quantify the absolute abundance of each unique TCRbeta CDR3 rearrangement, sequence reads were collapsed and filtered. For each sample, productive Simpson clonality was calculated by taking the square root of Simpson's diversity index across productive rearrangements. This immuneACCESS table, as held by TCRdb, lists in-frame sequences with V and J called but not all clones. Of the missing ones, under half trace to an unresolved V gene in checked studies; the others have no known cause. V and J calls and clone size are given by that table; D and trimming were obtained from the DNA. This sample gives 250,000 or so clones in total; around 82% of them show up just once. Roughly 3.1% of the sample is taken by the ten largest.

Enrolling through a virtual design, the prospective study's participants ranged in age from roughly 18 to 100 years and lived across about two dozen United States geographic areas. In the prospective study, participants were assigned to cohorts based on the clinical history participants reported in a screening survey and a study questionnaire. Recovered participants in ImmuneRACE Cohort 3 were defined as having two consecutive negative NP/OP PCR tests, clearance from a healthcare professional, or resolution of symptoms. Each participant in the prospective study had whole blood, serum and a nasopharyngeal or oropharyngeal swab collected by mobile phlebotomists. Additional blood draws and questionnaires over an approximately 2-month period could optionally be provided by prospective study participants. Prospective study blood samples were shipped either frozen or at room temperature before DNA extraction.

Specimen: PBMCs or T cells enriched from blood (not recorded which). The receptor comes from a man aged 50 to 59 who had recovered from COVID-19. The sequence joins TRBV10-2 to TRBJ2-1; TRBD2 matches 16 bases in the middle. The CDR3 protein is CASNLGTSGGAGNEQFF. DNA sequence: TGCGCCAGCAACCTCGGGACTAGCGGGGGGGCTGGCAATGAGCAGTTCTTC.